The 17 T cell receptor beta chains below all came from one sample that was sequenced in a study of cytomegalovirus exposure and HLA in healthy donors. The PCR had 60 Vbeta and 13 Jbeta primers. Profiling relied on immunoSEQ multiplex PCR, and the TCRdb table lists in-frame clones only, not all of them. The sample lists roughly 100,000 clones; about 67% were seen once. The sample was PBMCs. The receptors stem from a woman younger than 35 in good health and CMV-seropositive.

The chain recombines TRBV9 with TRBJ2-5; D may be TRBD1 (6 bases). The germline V gene has CDR1 SGDLS and CDR2 YYNGEE. V gave up 0 bases and J gave up 5 bases, with 11 bases separating them. The CDR3 loop spans 14 amino acids. The CDR3 sequence: CASSVEGGRETQYF. Written as DNA, the CDR3 is TGTGCCAGCAGCGTAGAAGGGGGAAGGGAGACCCAGTACTTC.

The chain combines TRBV2 with TRBJ1-2, with 8 nucleotides matching TRBD1. CDR1 and CDR2 from the germline V gene are SNHLY and FYNNEI. The CDR3 loop spans 15 amino acids. V gave up 6 bases and J gave up 4 bases; unmatched junction bases: 10. The chain's CDR3 is CASSPGGAAIYGYTF. CDR3 DNA sequence: TGTGCCAGCAGCCCAGGGGGCGCAGCGATCTATGGCTACACCTTC. Drawing the rest from reference TRBV2 and TRBJ1-2, the complete variable domain is EPEVTQTPSHQVTQMGQEVILRCVPISNHLYFYWYRQILGQKVEFLVSFYNNEISEKSEIFDDQFSVERPDGSNFTLKIRSTKLEDSAMYFCASSPGGAAIYGYTFGSGTRLTVV.

The rearrangement joins TRBV7-3 to TRBJ2-6, with 9 positions matching TRBD1. V was clipped by 6 bases and J by 4 bases; unmatched bases: 4. This CDR3 is built from 15 residues. Germline V lookup: CDR1 SGHTA, CDR2 FQGTGA. This CDR3 is CASSDRGSGANVLTF. For the CDR3, the DNA is TGTGCCAGCAGTGACAGGGGGTCCGGGGCCAACGTCCTGACTTTC.

V and J are TRBV7-9 and TRBJ1-1, with D tentatively TRBD1 (6 bases). The CDR3 has 13 residues. Between the trimmed V and J ends, which lost 4 bases and 1 base, there was a span of 7 bases. Germline V lookup: CDR1 SEHNR, CDR2 FQNEAQ (reference sequence). The CDR3 loop is CASSSGQNTEAFF. CDR3 DNA: TGTGCCAGCAGCTCGGGACAGAACACTGAAGCTTTCTTT.

This chain uses TRBV9 with TRBJ1-4, with D maybe TRBD1 (6 bases). This CDR3 region has 18 residues. Germline CDR1 reads SGDLS; CDR2 reads YYNGEE. Trimming removed 1 base from V and 0 bases from J, with 16 bases in between. CDR3 loop: CASSVNPDSSATNEKLFF. The CDR3, as DNA: TGTGCCAGCAGCGTAAATCCGGACAGTTCGGCAACTAATGAAAAACTGTTTTTT.

The rearrangement uses TRBV7-2 and TRBJ2-5; the match to TRBD2 covers 8 bases. Germline-derived CDR1 and CDR2 are SGHTA and FQGNSA. The CDR3 has 15 amino acids. With V trimmed by 6 bases and J by 0 bases, 6 bases remained unmatched. The CDR3 sequence: CASSQSGGYQETQYF. CDR3 DNA: TGTGCCAGCAGTCAGAGCGGGGGATACCAAGAGACCCAGTACTTC.

The rearrangement links TRBV7-2 to TRBJ1-1; possibly TRBD1 for D (5 bases). Trimming stripped 5 bases from V and 5 bases from J, with 15 bases between. The V gene's germline CDR1 is SGHTA and CDR2 FQGNSA. CDR3 length: 14 residues. The CDR3 here is CASSQDGGGTEAFF. The DNA of the CDR3 is TGTGCCAGCAGCCAGGACGGGGGAGGGACTGAAGCTTTCTTT.

J is TRBJ2-1 and V is TRBV28; 9 bases align to TRBD1. Trimming took 2 bases from V and 9 from J; bases not matched to a gene: 8. The CDR3 length is 15 residues. CDR1 and CDR2 from the germline V gene are MDHEN and SYDVKM. The CDR3 nucleotides are TGTGCCAGCAGTTTAGCGGGACAGGGAGATTCTGAGCAGTTCTTC. Translated, it gives CASSLAGQGDSEQFF.

In its sample, this clone was seen a few times. The chain couples TRBV9 to TRBJ2-7; 8 positions match TRBD1. In germline, CDR1 is SGDLS, CDR2 YYNGEE. The CDR3 totals 14 residues. V lost 2 bases, J lost 6 bases, and 7 bases stayed unmatched. The CDR3, as DNA: TGTGCCAGCAGCGTCTTACAGGGGGGTGGCGAGCAGTACTTC. This sequence encodes CASSVLQGGGEQYF.

This sequence joins TRBV30 and TRBJ1-4; D not certain. The CDR3 has 12 amino acids. CDR1 is GTSNPN, CDR2 SVGIG, per germline (reference sequence). Trimming removed 2 bases at V and 7 bases at J, with 8 bases between. The CDR3: CAWSSGSEKLFF. CDR3 DNA: TGTGCCTGGAGTTCTGGGAGTGAAAAACTGTTTTTT.

The chain combines TRBV6-4 with TRBJ2-2; TRBD1 matches 12 bases. The germline V gene has CDR1 MRHNA and CDR2 SNTAGT. After removal of 6 bases from V and 4 bases from J, the junction contained 12 bases not matched to a gene. The CDR3 is 18 amino acids. CDR3 sequence: CASRENPGQGAPTGELFF. The CDR3, as DNA: TGTGCCAGCAGAGAGAATCCGGGACAGGGGGCCCCCACCGGGGAGCTGTTTTTT.

CDR3 nucleotides: TGTGCCAGTAGTAAGGTGGGAGGGCAGCATGAGCAGTTCTTC. Translating it yields CASSKVGGQHEQFF. The rearrangement uses TRBV19 and TRBJ2-1; TRBD2 aligns across 7 bases. This CDR3 is 14 amino acids long. Germline-derived CDR1 and CDR2 are LNHDA and SQIVND (reference sequence). The V and J ends lost 4 bases and 8 bases, in that order; junction bases with no gene match: 8.

V is TRBV30 and J is TRBJ1-1; 7 bases fit TRBD1. The CDR3 is made up of 12 amino acids. The germline V gene has CDR1 GTSNPN and CDR2 SVGIG (reference sequence). Trimming took 2 bases from V and 7 from J; bases not matched to a gene: 4. CDR3 DNA: TGTGCCTGGAGTAGGGGGCCACATGAAGCTTTCTTT. Protein product: CAWSRGPHEAFF.

Notes on this clone: The germline gene is not matched at one end of the junction; a read error may be the cause. V is TRBV5-4 and J is TRBJ2-1, with 10 positions matching TRBD2. This CDR3 has 17 residues. From germline, CDR1 is SGHNT and CDR2 YYREEE (reference sequence). The CDR3 DNA is TGTGCCAGCAGCTCGGGCAAACTAGCGGGGACCCTCAATGAACAGTTCTTC. Residues: CASSSGKLAGTLNEQFF.

The chain recombines TRBV18 with TRBJ1-2; tentative D call: TRBD1 (5 bases). The CDR3 spans 14 residues. The germline V gene encodes CDR1 KGHSH and CDR2 LQKENI. V lost 5 bases to trimming and J lost 3 bases, with 13 bases between them. DNA for the CDR3: TGTGCCAGCTCATCCAGGGTCCAAGACTATGGCTACACCTTC. As protein: CASSSRVQDYGYTF.

The chain combines TRBV19 with TRBJ2-1; TRBD2 matches 9 bases. V dropped 4 bases and J dropped 6; count of bases not matched to a gene: 7. This CDR3 is 15 amino acids long. Looked up from germline, CDR1 is LNHDA and CDR2 is SQIVND (reference sequence). This CDR3 is CASSRASGISNEQFF. The CDR3 DNA follows: TGTGCCAGTAGTAGGGCTAGCGGGATTAGCAATGAGCAGTTCTTC.

V and J are TRBV28 and TRBJ1-1; TRBD1 is a possible D gene (5 bases). CDR3 length equals 14 residues. V lost 6 bases and J 4 bases, leaving 15 bases between the germline ends. CDR1 is MDHEN, CDR2 SYDVKM, per germline. As DNA, the CDR3 is TGTGCCAGCAGCCGGGGCCCGCGGGGCACTGAAGCTTTCTTT. Amino acids: CASSRGPRGTEAFF.